The present entry profiles one T cell receptor beta chain with its context. This sample was taken from a study of T-cell reconstitution after alpha-beta-depleted transplantation in children. Preparation of the TCRbeta library was carried out with unique molecular identifiers. Via MiXCR, TCRdb re-called the PCR reads, giving one row per CDR3 protein. Of some 520,000 distinct CDR3 sequences listed, about 30% are singletons. V shed 4 bases and J shed 7 bases, with 18 bases lying between them. Germline V gene lookup returns CDR1 SGHRS and CDR2 YFSETQ. The CDR3 contains 15 residues. V gene TRBV5-1 combines with J gene TRBJ2-1; the D gene is possibly TRBD2 (6 bases). The clonotype was recovered from a human donor who donated a stem cell graft to a child with aplastic anemia. Sequenced here: PBMCs from the stem cell graft donor, sampled from the stem cell graft. The chain's CDR3 is CASSARAIGGNEQFF. The DNA for the CDR3 is TGCGCCAGCAGCGCCCGTGCCATCGGAGGGAATGAGCAGTTCTTC.